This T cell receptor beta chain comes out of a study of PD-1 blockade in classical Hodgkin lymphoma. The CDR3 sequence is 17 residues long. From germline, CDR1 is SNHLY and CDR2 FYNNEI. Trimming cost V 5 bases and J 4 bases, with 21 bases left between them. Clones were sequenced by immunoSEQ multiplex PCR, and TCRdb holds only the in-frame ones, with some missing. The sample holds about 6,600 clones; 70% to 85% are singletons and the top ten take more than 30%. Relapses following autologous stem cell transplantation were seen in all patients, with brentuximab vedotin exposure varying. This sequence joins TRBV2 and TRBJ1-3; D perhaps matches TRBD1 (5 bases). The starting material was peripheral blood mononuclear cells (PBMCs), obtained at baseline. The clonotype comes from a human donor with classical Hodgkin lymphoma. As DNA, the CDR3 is TGTGCCAGCAGTATCTACCAGCCCGGGGGTGGCGGAAACACCATATATTTT. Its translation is CASSIYQPGGGGNTIYF. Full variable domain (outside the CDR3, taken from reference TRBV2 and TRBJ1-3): EPEVTQTPSHQVTQMGQEVILRCVPISNHLYFYWYRQILGQKVEFLVSFYNNEISEKSEIFDDQFSVERPDGSNFTLKIRSTKLEDSAMYFCASSIYQPGGGGNTIYFGEGSWLTVV.